Each of the 18 T cell receptor beta chains below was sequenced from the same sample in a study of cytomegalovirus exposure and HLA in healthy donors (dated by TCRdb to 2016 to 2017). The library was produced with the immunoSEQ multiplex PCR assay. A mixture of 60 forward primers for TCR Vbeta segments and 13 reverse primers for TCR Jbeta segments was used in the multiplex PCR. Held by TCRdb, this immuneACCESS table contains in-frame sequences only and omits some clones. Under half of the omission traces to an unresolved V gene where checked; the cause of the rest is unknown. The sample table includes just over 80,000 clones. The ten largest make up 0.95% to 1.3% of the sample. The sequenced sample consisted of PBMCs. These receptors were collected from a woman younger than 45 in good health and CMV-seronegative.

The chain is built from TRBV6-1 and TRBJ2-5, with D maybe TRBD2 (5 bases). V gave up 6 bases and J gave up 2 bases, with 10 bases separating them. Germline V gene sequence: CDR1 MNHNS, CDR2 SASEGT. This CDR3 has 13 amino acids. The CDR3 coding sequence is TGTGCCAGCAGGTACGCGGGTCAAGAGACCCAGTACTTC. Its protein is CASRYAGQETQYF.

J is TRBJ1-2 and V is TRBV28; no firm D call. This CDR3 spans 14 amino acids. Germline V gene data show CDR1 as MDHEN and CDR2 as SYDVKM. V lost 6 bases and J 4 bases, leaving 15 bases between the germline ends. The CDR3 region is CASRIVSGSYGYTF. The CDR3 DNA follows: TGTGCCAGCAGGATCGTTTCAGGTAGCTATGGCTACACCTTC.

In the case of this clone: The same CDR3 arises from other DNA sequences in this sample as well. The chain combines TRBV28 with TRBJ1-6; 9 bases line up with TRBD1. Germline CDR1 reads MDHEN; CDR2 reads SYDVKM. V lost 6 bases, J lost 5 bases, and 5 bases stayed unmatched. CDR3 length: 15 amino acids. CDR3 residues: CASRQQGANNSPLHF. The CDR3, as DNA: TGTGCCAGCAGGCAACAGGGGGCGAATAATTCACCCCTCCACTTT.

The chain carries TRBV5-1 and TRBJ1-2, with D perhaps matching TRBD1 (5 bases). Germline V gene lookup returns CDR1 SGHRS and CDR2 YFSETQ. The CDR3 totals 14 residues. The V and J ends lost 1 base and 3 bases respectively, with 10 bases between them. DNA for the CDR3: TGCGCCAGCAGCTTGAGTGGGACTGACTATGGCTACACCTTC. Encoded protein: CASSLSGTDYGYTF. The full variable domain, its missing parts supplied by reference TRBV5-1 and TRBJ1-2, is KAGVTQTPRYLIKTRGQQVTLSCSPISGHRSVSWYQQTPGQGLQFLFEYFSETQRNKGNFPGRFSGRQFSNSRSEMNVSTLELGDSALYLCASSLSGTDYGYTFGSGTRLTVV.

J is TRBJ1-5 and V is TRBV6-5, with unresolved D. CDR3 length equals 13 residues. Trimming removed 5 bases at V and 4 bases at J, with 9 bases between. Germline CDR1 MNHEY, CDR2 SVGAGI. The CDR3 loop reads CASSEAENQPQHF. The CDR3 DNA follows: TGTGCCAGCAGTGAGGCGGAAAATCAGCCCCAGCATTTT.

The gene calls are TRBV4-2 and TRBJ2-1, with 9 positions matching TRBD2. The CDR3 runs to 17 residues. From germline, CDR1 is LGHNA and CDR2 YNFKEQ. With 1 base clipped from V and 2 bases from J, the junction kept 6 bases outside the gene matches. The CDR3 reads CASSQGLAGGPYNEQFF. Written as DNA, the CDR3 is TGTGCCAGCAGCCAAGGGTTGGCGGGAGGGCCCTACAATGAGCAGTTCTTC.

CDR3 sequence reads: CASSLLSDQETQYF. The CDR3 coding sequence is TGTGCCAGCAGCTTGCTGTCGGACCAAGAGACCCAGTACTTC. This chain connects TRBV5-6 to TRBJ2-5, with D uncertain. The CDR3 has 14 amino acids. V dropped 1 base and J dropped 0 bases, with 7 bases sitting between them. Looked up from germline, CDR1 is SGHDT and CDR2 is YYEEEE.

The CDR3 loop reads CASSLVGGGGDTQYF. CDR3 sequence (DNA): TGTGCCAGCAGCTTGGTAGGGGGTGGGGGAGATACGCAGTATTTT. The chain uses TRBV5-6 and TRBJ2-3; a weak D match, TRBD1 (6 bases). This CDR3 contains 15 residues. Trimming removed 0 bases from V and 5 bases from J, with 13 bases in between. In germline, CDR1 is SGHDT, CDR2 YYEEEE. Full variable domain (remainder filled in from reference TRBV5-6 and TRBJ2-3): DAGVTQSPTHLIKTRGQQVTLRCSPKSGHDTVSWYQQALGQGPQFIFQYYEEEERQRGNFPDRFSGHQFPNYSSELNVNALLLGDSALYLCASSLVGGGGDTQYFGPGTRLTVL.

The rearrangement links TRBV18 to TRBJ1-4; D is ambiguous. Germline values: CDR1 KGHSH, CDR2 LQKENI. CDR3 length: 16 residues. Trimming removed 2 bases at V and 8 bases at J, with 18 bases between. The chain's CDR3 is CASSPYEGRTGEKLFF. In DNA, the CDR3 is TGTGCCAGCTCACCATATGAAGGGAGGACGGGGGAAAAACTGTTTTTT.

V gene TRBV6-5 combines with J gene TRBJ2-2, with D perhaps TRBD2 (6 bases). The CDR3 has 14 amino acids. V was pared by 6 bases and J by 1 base, with 9 bases between. Germline V gene sequence: CDR1 MNHEY, CDR2 SVGAGI. The CDR3 DNA reads TGTGCCAGCAGCTTAGCGGTGAACACCGGGGAGCTGTTTTTT. As protein: CASSLAVNTGELFF.

V and J are TRBV30 and TRBJ2-7, with TRBD2 as a possible D gene (7 bases). The length of the CDR3 is 13 residues. Germline CDR1 reads GTSNPN; CDR2 reads SVGIG (reference sequence). The V end lost 3 bases, the J end lost 2 bases, and 11 bases lay between the germline ends. CDR3 DNA sequence: TGTGCCTGGAGCGGGGGGCCTACCTACGAGCAGTACTTC. Translation gives CAWSGGPTYEQYF. The entire variable domain, with the rest obtained from reference TRBV30 and TRBJ2-7, is as follows: SQTIHQWPATLVQPVGSPLSLECTVEGTSNPNLYWYRQAAGRGLQLLFYSVGIGQISSEVPQNLSASRPQDRQFILSSKKLLLSDSGFYLCAWSGGPTYEQYFGPGTRLTVT.

This chain joins TRBV5-4 and TRBJ1-2, with D perhaps matching TRBD1 (5 bases). Trimming shortened V by 4 bases and J by 8 bases, and 15 bases separated the two germline ends. The germline gives CDR1 SGHNT, CDR2 YYREEE (reference sequence). The CDR3 consists of 13 residues. In DNA, the CDR3 is TGTGCCAGCAGCGCCCGGGACTATCGGGGCTACACCTTC. It is translated as CASSARDYRGYTF.

The gene calls are TRBV6-5 and TRBJ1-2; 8 positions match TRBD1. CDR1 and CDR2 (germline): MNHEY, SVGAGI. CDR3 size: 16 residues. After removal of 0 bases from V and 3 bases from J, the junction contained 6 bases not matched to a gene. The CDR3 DNA reads TGTGCCAGCAGTTACTCCCGGACAGGGCATTACTATGGCTACACCTTC. Protein product: CASSYSRTGHYYGYTF.

As concerns this clone: A junction boundary mismatches the germline segment, possibly from a read error. The chain has TRBV6-6 and TRBJ1-5, with TRBD1 as a possible D gene (5 bases). Germline CDR1 reads MNHNY; CDR2 reads SVGAGI (reference sequence). This CDR3 is 14 amino acids long. The CDR3 coding sequence is TGTGCCAGCAGAGTTCAGGGTAGCAATCAGCACCAGCATTTT. As protein: CASRVQGSNQHQHF.

As concerns this clone: An end of the junction differs from the germline gene, which may be a read error. This sample also contains other DNA sequences that code for the same CDR3. The CDR3 coding sequence is TGTGCCGGGAGTGTGGCAGGGCTAGCTAACTATGGCTACACCTTC. Translation: CAGSVAGLANYGYTF. This rearrangement joins TRBV30 to TRBJ1-2; TRBD1 might be the D (5 bases). The germline V gene encodes CDR1 GTSNPN and CDR2 SVGIG (reference sequence). This CDR3 comprises 15 residues.

The chain recombines TRBV6-5 with TRBJ1-1; 10 bases match TRBD1. Looked up from germline, CDR1 is MNHEY and CDR2 is SVGAGI. Losses at the gene ends were 6 bases for V and 5 bases for J; bases not matched to a gene: 9. This CDR3 comprises 15 residues. Here the CDR3 reads CASRRQGAKNTEAFF. For the CDR3, the DNA is TGTGCCAGCAGACGACAGGGGGCTAAGAATACTGAAGCTTTCTTT.

The chain is built from TRBV18 and TRBJ1-2; D uncertain. In germline, CDR1 is KGHSH, CDR2 LQKENI. The CDR3 covers 15 residues. The V gene lost 1 base and the J gene lost 9 bases, with 18 bases spanning the gap. The CDR3 nucleotides read TGTGCCAGCTCACCACAAGATCGGGTAACCCCTCGCTACACCTTC. Amino acid sequence: CASSPQDRVTPRYTF.

The chain carries TRBV19 and TRBJ1-2; TRBD1 aligns across 8 bases. Unmatched junction bases numbered 6, after V lost 5 bases and J lost 4 bases. From germline, CDR1 is LNHDA and CDR2 SQIVND (reference sequence). The CDR3 runs 14 residues. This CDR3 reads CASSLTGGGYGYTF. CDR3 nucleotides: TGTGCCAGTAGTCTCACAGGGGGTGGCTATGGCTACACCTTC. Looking up the rest from reference TRBV19 and TRBJ1-2 gives the full variable domain: DGGITQSPKYLFRKEGQNVTLSCEQNLNHDAMYWYRQDPGQGLRLIYYSQIVNDFQKGDIAEGYSVSREKKESFPLTVTSAQKNPTAFYLCASSLTGGGYGYTFGSGTRLTVV.